A single sample is the source of the 7 T cell receptor beta chains below, sequenced in a study of blood T cell repertoires in COVID-19. Repertoires were generated with immunoSEQ multiplex PCR, while TCRdb's copy carries only in-frame clones and drops some. This table has tens of thousands of clones, 70% to 80% appearing once. The sequenced material came from peripheral blood. The receptor source for this set is a man between 60 and 75 years old with acute or convalescent COVID-19.

This chain joins TRBV7-3 and TRBJ2-3; 7 bases are a match to TRBD1. Per the germline V gene, CDR1 is SGHTA and CDR2 is FQGTGA. CDR3 length equals 13 residues. The V and J ends lost 5 bases and 6 bases, in that order; junction bases with no gene match: 5. The DNA for the CDR3 is TGTGCCAGCAGCAACGGACAGGTTGATACGCAGTATTTT. Translation: CASSNGQVDTQYF.

The chain has TRBV5-1 and TRBJ2-3; no clear D. Germline V gene sequence: CDR1 SGHRS, CDR2 YFSETQ. V was clipped by 4 bases and J by 0 bases, with 9 bases between them. There are 14 residues in the CDR3. The DNA of the CDR3 is TGCGCCAGCAGCCAAGCGTGGAGCACAGATACGCAGTATTTT. Translated, it gives CASSQAWSTDTQYF. Using reference TRBV5-1 and TRBJ2-3 for the parts outside the CDR3, the full variable domain is KAGVTQTPRYLIKTRGQQVTLSCSPISGHRSVSWYQQTPGQGLQFLFEYFSETQRNKGNFPGRFSGRQFSNSRSEMNVSTLELGDSALYLCASSQAWSTDTQYFGPGTRLTVL.

This sequence joins TRBV2 and TRBJ2-2; perhaps TRBD1 as D (5 bases). From germline, CDR1 is SNHLY and CDR2 FYNNEI. This CDR3 contains 15 residues. The ends were cut back, 1 base at V and 5 bases at J, with 11 bases in the middle. The CDR3 region is CASSEGVTATGELFF. CDR3 nucleotides: TGTGCCAGCAGTGAAGGTGTGACAGCAACCGGGGAGCTGTTTTTT.

The chain combines TRBV6-5 with TRBJ1-1, with a possible D match to TRBD1 (5 bases). This CDR3 has 14 residues. Germline CDR1 is MNHEY and CDR2 is SVGAGI. Trimming left V 2 bases short and J 1 base short, with 8 bases between. The CDR3 coding sequence is TGTGCCAGCAGTTACCGACAGAAGAACACTGAAGCTTTCTTT. As protein: CASSYRQKNTEAFF.

This chain links TRBV28 with TRBJ1-5; TRBD1 is a possible D gene (5 bases). Germline V gene data show CDR1 as MDHEN and CDR2 as SYDVKM. CDR3 size: 14 residues. V shed 2 bases and J shed 1 base, with 6 bases lying between them. For the CDR3, the DNA is TGTGCCAGCAGTTTACGGGGGAGCAATCAGCCCCAGCATTTT. This gives the protein CASSLRGSNQPQHF.

V gene TRBV5-1 combines with J gene TRBJ2-7, with D possibly TRBD1 on 5 matching bases. This CDR3 has 14 amino acids. The germline V and J ends were trimmed by 5 bases and 3 bases, with 15 bases remaining between them. Germline CDR1 reads SGHRS; CDR2 reads YFSETQ. The CDR3 nucleotides read TGCGCCAGCAGGCTTGTTACAGGCAGCTACGAGCAGTACTTC. This codes for CASRLVTGSYEQYF. Drawing the rest from reference TRBV5-1 and TRBJ2-7, the complete variable domain is KAGVTQTPRYLIKTRGQQVTLSCSPISGHRSVSWYQQTPGQGLQFLFEYFSETQRNKGNFPGRFSGRQFSNSRSEMNVSTLELGDSALYLCASRLVTGSYEQYFGPGTRLTVT.

Only a few counts were recorded for this clone. This rearrangement joins TRBV15 to TRBJ1-2; D is ambiguous. The CDR3 consists of 16 residues. V lost 0 bases and J lost 0, with 11 bases in between. CDR1 and CDR2 from the germline V gene are LNHNV and YYDKDF (reference sequence). CDR3 in DNA: TGTGCCACCAGCAGAGATCTCGTGAGGGCTAACTATGGCTACACCTTC. This sequence encodes CATSRDLVRANYGYTF.